These 18 T cell receptor beta chains were sequenced from one sample in a study of human T cells and chemical hapten exposure. Time point meaning: pre-sensitization, week 0. Specified treatment: therapeutic diphenylcyclopropenone sensitization with weekly scalp DPC. It was unfractionated whole blood from which total RNA was extracted. TCRdb re-called the RACE reads with MiXCR, one entry per CDR3 protein. Among fewer than 45,000 distinct CDR3 sequences listed, about 9.3% were seen once. The sample was whole blood, taken in connection with sensitization to the hapten diphenylcyclopropenone (DPC). These receptors originate from a man in his fifties with alopecia areata. Some clones in this sample may be carry-over from other donors' samples.

At least ten counts were recorded for this clonotype. The J gene is TRBJ2-1, the V gene TRBV11-2, with 8 bases that match TRBD2. Germline CDR1 SGHAT, CDR2 FQNNGV. The CDR3 sequence is 16 residues long. Losses at the gene ends were 3 bases for V and 1 base for J; bases not matched to a gene: 5. The CDR3 protein is CASSFQAGVSYNEQFF. In nucleotides, the CDR3 is TGTGCCAGCAGCTTCCAAGCGGGAGTGTCCTACAATGAGCAGTTCTTC.

This clonotype came up many times. J is TRBJ2-7 and V is TRBV12-3 or TRBV12-4; 9 nucleotides line up with TRBD1. This CDR3 has 15 amino acids. The trim removed 5 bases at V and 4 bases at J, leaving 9 bases unmatched. The CDR3 sequence is CASSQPGQGVYEQYF. CDR3 DNA sequence: TGTGCCAGCAGTCAACCGGGACAGGGAGTTTACGAGCAGTACTTC.

This clonotype was seen at least ten times. The rearrangement uses TRBV29-1 and TRBJ2-5; maybe TRBD1 (5 bases). Germline CDR1 SQVTM, CDR2 ANQGSEA. This CDR3 has 11 amino acids. V was cut by 4 bases and J by 4 bases, with 7 bases left in between. The CDR3 is CSVATVETQYF. For the CDR3, the DNA is TGCAGCGTTGCGACAGTAGAGACCCAGTACTTC.

The rearrangement joins TRBV24-1 to TRBJ2-2, with D possibly being TRBD2 (5 bases). Deletions cut 5 bases from V and 6 bases from J, with 12 bases between. Germline loops: CDR1 KGHDR, CDR2 SFDVKD. The CDR3 has 14 residues. CDR3 sequence (DNA): TGTGCCACCAGTGCCGGAGGCAGAGCCGGGGAGCTGTTTTTT. Translation: CATSAGGRAGELFF.

This chain links TRBV29-1 with TRBJ1-4; tentatively, D is TRBD1 (6 bases). Trimming stripped 5 bases from V and 3 bases from J, with 10 bases between. The CDR3 runs to 13 residues. Germline CDR1 is SQVTM and CDR2 is ANQGSEA. CDR3 coding DNA: TGCAGCGTTTGGACAGTCTCTAATGAAAAACTGTTTTTT. As protein: CSVWTVSNEKLFF.

Ten or more counts support this clonotype. The rearrangement joins TRBV20-1 to TRBJ2-5, with a possible D match to TRBD2 (5 bases). V was shortened by 8 bases and J by 2 bases, with 9 bases between the two germline ends. Germline lookup yields CDR1 DFQATT and CDR2 SNEGSKA (reference sequence). This CDR3 comprises 11 residues. The CDR3 spells CSPRGQETQYF. CDR3 nucleotides: TGCAGTCCCCGGGGACAAGAGACCCAGTACTTC.

This clonotype was found many times. V gene TRBV7-9 combines with J gene TRBJ2-1; D unclear. The germline V and J ends were trimmed by 1 base and 7 bases, with 11 bases remaining between them. The V gene's germline CDR1 is SEHNR and CDR2 FQNEAQ (reference sequence). The CDR3 sequence is 14 residues long. The CDR3 reads CASSLGAERNEQFF. CDR3 DNA sequence: TGTGCCAGCAGCTTAGGTGCGGAGAGGAATGAGCAGTTCTTC.

This clonotype appeared many times. CDR3 in DNA: TGCAGCGTTGAAGACCCTGGGGAGACCCAGTACTTC. It yields the protein CSVEDPGETQYF. The genes are TRBV29-1 and TRBJ2-5; D gene ambiguous. Germline CDR1 and CDR2: SQVTM and ANQGSEA. The CDR3 is made up of 12 amino acids. V dropped 0 bases and J dropped 5 bases, with 7 bases sitting between them.

V usage is TRBV28 and J usage is TRBJ2-3; TRBD2 matches at 9 bases. V lost 6 bases to trimming and J lost 4 bases; unmatched junction nucleotides: 11. CDR1 is MDHEN, CDR2 SYDVKM, per germline. CDR3 size: 16 residues. The CDR3 DNA reads TGTGCCAGCAGCCCCTTAGCGGGAGTCTTACCAGATACGCAGTATTTT. Translating it yields CASSPLAGVLPDTQYF.

The chain links TRBV6-2 or TRBV6-3 to TRBJ2-7; D call uncertain. The CDR3 extends over 18 amino acids. V lost 4 bases, J lost 4 bases, and 26 bases lay in between. Germline CDR1 reads MNHEY; CDR2 reads SVGEGT. DNA for the CDR3: TGTGCCAGCAGTTCCCCCTCCTCTGTGACGACCGCCCCTTACGAGCAGTACTTC. The encoded protein is CASSSPSSVTTAPYEQYF.

This chain connects TRBV28 to TRBJ1-2; D unclear. This CDR3 has 12 amino acids. Trimming removed 3 bases from V and 5 bases from J, with 7 bases in between. Germline V gene sequence: CDR1 MDHEN, CDR2 SYDVKM. CDR3 nucleotide sequence: TGTGCCAGCAGTTTCGCAGAGTATGGCTACACCTTC. Translating gives CASSFAEYGYTF.

The table lists this clonotype with many counts. CDR3 DNA sequence: TGTGCCAGCAGCTTAGGGACAGGGGGCGGTCAGCCCCAGCATTTT. Its translation: CASSLGTGGGQPQHF. The genes are TRBV11-2 and TRBJ1-5; 11 bases are a match to TRBD1. CDR3 length equals 15 residues. CDR1 is SGHAT, CDR2 FQNNGV, per germline. With 1 base clipped from V and 6 bases from J, the junction kept 2 bases outside the gene matches.

This clonotype was detected many times. The gene calls are TRBV12-3 or TRBV12-4 and TRBJ2-6; D not resolved. The CDR3 loop spans 15 amino acids. Trimming removed 6 bases from V and 2 bases from J, with 11 bases in between. This CDR3 reads CASRRSPPGANVLTF. For the CDR3, the DNA is TGTGCCAGCAGGAGGAGCCCTCCTGGGGCCAACGTCCTGACTTTC.

This clonotype has a count of ten or more. The V and J genes are TRBV12-3 or TRBV12-4 and TRBJ1-1; D may be TRBD1 (5 bases). V was shortened by 5 bases and J by 2 bases, with 12 bases between the two germline ends. The CDR3 totals 14 residues. CDR3 in amino acids: CASSISGANTEAFF. As DNA, the CDR3 is TGTGCCAGCAGTATTAGTGGGGCTAACACTGAAGCTTTCTTT.

This clonotype is classed as medium-sized (0.01 to 0.1%). CDR3 amino acids: CASNPTNRGLVSEQYF. CDR3 DNA sequence: TGTGCCAGTAACCCCACGAACAGGGGTTTGGTAAGCGAGCAGTACTTC. The chain uses TRBV19 and TRBJ2-7; 7 positions agree with TRBD1. Germline-derived CDR1 and CDR2 are LNHDA and SQIVND (reference sequence). The CDR3 length is 16 residues. J gave up 6 bases and V 7 bases, and 18 bases lay outside the gene matches.

There are many counts of this clonotype. The chain recombines TRBV11-2 with TRBJ1-1, with D unclear. Trimming cost V 1 base and J 0 bases, with 12 bases left between them. Germline assignment: CDR1 SGHAT and CDR2 FQNNGV. CDR3 size: 16 residues. This CDR3 is CASSLAIYSMNTEAFF. The DNA for the CDR3 is TGTGCCAGCAGCTTAGCCATTTACAGCATGAACACTGAAGCTTTCTTT.

This clonotype was seen a few times. A read error may produce the germline difference seen at one junction end. The chain recombines TRBV19 with TRBJ2-7; TRBD2 aligns across 9 bases. The CDR3 length is 16 residues. Germline V gene lookup returns CDR1 LNHDA and CDR2 SQIVND (reference sequence). The CDR3 DNA sequence: TGTACCAGTAGTACCCTGGGGCGGGAGGGATCCTACGAGCAGTACTTC. As protein: CTSSTLGREGSYEQYF.

Ten or more counts support this clonotype. DNA of the CDR3: TGTGCCAGCAGCGGGCATGGGGGGGCCAACGTCCTGACTTTC. Translated, it gives CASSGHGGANVLTF. This chain links TRBV28 with TRBJ2-6, with D unresolved. V lost 6 bases and J lost 4, with 10 bases in between. The CDR3 runs to 14 residues. CDR1 is MDHEN, CDR2 SYDVKM, per germline.